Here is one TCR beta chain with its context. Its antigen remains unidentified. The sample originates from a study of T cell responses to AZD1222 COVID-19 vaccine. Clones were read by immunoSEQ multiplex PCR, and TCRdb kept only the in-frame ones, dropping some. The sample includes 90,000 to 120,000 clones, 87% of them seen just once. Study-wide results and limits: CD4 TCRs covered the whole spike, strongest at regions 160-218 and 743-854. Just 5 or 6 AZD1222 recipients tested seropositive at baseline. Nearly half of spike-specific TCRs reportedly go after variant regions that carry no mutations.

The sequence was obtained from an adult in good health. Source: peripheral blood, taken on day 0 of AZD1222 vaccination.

CDR3 in amino acids: CASSRTSGGATDTQYF. The CDR3 nucleotides are TGTGCCAGCAGCCGAACTAGCGGGGGGGCCACAGATACGCAGTATTTT. This chain connects TRBV5-4 to TRBJ2-3, with 13 bases lining up with TRBD2. CDR1 SGHNT and CDR2 YYREEE come from the germline V gene (reference sequence). J lost 2 bases, V lost 4 bases, and 4 bases had no gene match. CDR3 length: 16 amino acids.